This T cell receptor (beta chain) was retrieved from a study of T cells in localized non-small cell lung cancer. Clones were sequenced by immunoSEQ multiplex PCR, and TCRdb holds only the in-frame ones, with some missing. The sample contains 100,000 to 150,000 clones, more than 70% of which appear only once. This clone has just one count. What it binds is not known. The CDR3 extends over 12 amino acids. Germline V CDR1 and CDR2: MNHEY, SMNVEV (reference sequence). V was clipped by 5 bases and J by 2 bases, with 3 bases between them. General study results and limits: Owing to sequencing of a solitary tumor region, heterogeneity cannot be discounted.

The starting material was peripheral blood, obtained before any cancer treatment. The TCR comes from a female donor older than 55 with stage I lung adenocarcinoma. V gene TRBV27 combines with J gene TRBJ2-2; D ambiguous. DNA of the CDR3: TGTGCCAGCAGTCCCAACACCGGGGAGCTGTTTTTT. It encodes CASSPNTGELFF.